Below are 9 T cell receptor beta chains sequenced from a single sample in a study of response to subunit inactivated influenza vaccine. One entry per CDR3 protein results from TCRdb running MiXCR on the RT-PCR reads. The sample carries 500,000 to 550,000 distinct CDR3 sequences, 20% to 25% recorded once. These records were also assigned to another study, of T cells expressing NK-cell markers. That report notes: The authors generated TCR beta cDNA through 5'RACE template switching with UMIs.

Source: CD4+ T cells sorted from PBMCs, taken approximately 13 days after vaccination. Receptor source: a man over 45 who received an inactivated influenza vaccine.

This clonotype was counted a few times. The chain carries TRBV6-2 or TRBV6-3 and TRBJ1-2, with 7 bases that match TRBD1. Trimming at V came to 0 bases and at J to 6 bases, leaving 1 base not matched to a gene. The CDR3 sequence is 13 residues long. CDR1 MNHEY and CDR2 SVGEGT come from the germline V gene. The CDR3 loop is CASSYSGGHGYTF. The CDR3 DNA sequence: TGTGCCAGCAGTTACTCAGGGGGCCATGGCTACACCTTC.

This clonotype has more than one count but fewer than ten. The chain joins TRBV27 to TRBJ2-6; D gene unclear. This CDR3 is 14 amino acids long. Germline loops: CDR1 MNHEY, CDR2 SMNVEV (reference sequence). Trimming stripped 5 bases from V and 0 bases from J, with 5 bases between. In DNA form, the CDR3 reads TGTGCCAGCAGTGGATACTCTGGGGCCAACGTCCTGACTTTC. Its translation is CASSGYSGANVLTF.

This clonotype was observed a handful of times. CDR3 protein: CASSLGTIRAEQYF. CDR3 bases: TGTGCCAGCAGCTTAGGGACAATTCGGGCCGAGCAGTACTTC. The gene calls are TRBV5-5 and TRBJ2-7; tentatively, D is TRBD1 (6 bases). The length of the CDR3 is 14 residues. In germline, CDR1 is SGHKS, CDR2 YYEKEE (reference sequence). The ends were cut back, 2 bases at V and 6 bases at J, with 15 bases in the middle. The whole variable domain, remainder taken from reference TRBV5-5 and TRBJ2-7, is DAGVTQSPTHLIKTRGQQVTLRCSPISGHKSVSWYQQVLGQGPQFIFQYYEKEERGRGNFPDRFSARQFPNYSSELNVNALLLGDSALYLCASSLGTIRAEQYFGPGTRLTVT.

The chain combines TRBV28 with TRBJ2-1; unclear D gene. V dropped 1 base and J dropped 7 bases, with 5 bases sitting between them. The CDR3 has 12 residues. The germline V gene has CDR1 MDHEN and CDR2 SYDVKM. CDR3 nucleotide sequence: TGTGCCAGCAGTTTATATGCTAATGAGCAGTTCTTC. It is translated as CASSLYANEQFF. Complete variable domain (other parts from reference TRBV28 and TRBJ2-1): DVKVTQSSRYLVKRTGEKVFLECVQDMDHENMFWYRQDPGLGLRLIYFSYDVKMKEKGDIPEGYSVSREKKERFSLILESASTNQTSMYLCASSLYANEQFFGPGTRLTVL.

The sample holds many counts of this clonotype. V and J are TRBV30 and TRBJ2-1, with unresolved D. The length of the CDR3 is 11 residues. Germline V gene lookup returns CDR1 GTSNPN and CDR2 SVGIG (reference sequence). V lost 3 bases and J lost 4, with 4 bases in between. For the CDR3, the DNA is TGTGCCTGGAGAGGTTACAATGAGCAGTTCTTC. It translates to CAWRGYNEQFF.

V usage is TRBV6-6 and J usage is TRBJ2-7; D uncertain. V was shortened by 3 bases and J by 3 bases, with 3 bases between the two germline ends. This CDR3 comprises 11 residues. Looked up from germline, CDR1 is MNHNY and CDR2 is SVGAGI (reference sequence). CDR3: CASSYDYEQYF. The DNA of the CDR3 is TGTGCCAGCAGTTATGACTACGAGCAGTACTTC.

This clonotype was counted between two and nine times. The CDR3, as DNA: TGCAGTGCTAGAGTAGCGGGTACAAACACCGGGGAGCTGTTTTTT. Protein: CSARVAGTNTGELFF. The chain links TRBV20-1 to TRBJ2-2; TRBD2 agrees at 7 bases. The CDR3 extends over 15 amino acids. J lost 2 bases, V lost 1 base, and 4 bases had no gene match. Germline V gene lookup returns CDR1 DFQATT and CDR2 SNEGSKA (reference sequence).

This chain joins TRBV10-2 and TRBJ1-5; TRBD1 agrees at 7 bases. The CDR3 has 15 amino acids. With V trimmed by 8 bases and J by 2 bases, 9 bases remained unmatched. Germline CDR1 WSHSY, CDR2 SAAADI. CDR3 sequence (DNA): TGCGCCAGCCGGGGGACAGCAGTGGGCAATCAGCCCCAGCATTTT. Translated: CASRGTAVGNQPQHF.

V is TRBV21-1 and J is TRBJ1-4. TRBV21-1 is shown as a pseudogene. CDR3 length: 15 amino acids. The CDR3 DNA follows: TGTGCCAGCAGCAAACACTCGGATCCCAGGGAGAAACTGTTTTTT. It codes for CASSKHSDPREKLFF.